Shown below are 28 T cell receptor beta chains from a single sample sequenced in a study of shared clonotypes between healthy human individuals. The table came from immunoSEQ multiplex PCR; TCRdb's copy has only in-frame clones and leaves some out. The data hold fewer than 550,000 clones, with almost 80% observed a single time. The sequenced material came from PBMCs. Source of these receptors: a woman in her forties in good health. Some clones in this sample may be carry-over from other donors' samples.

The chain carries TRBV27 and TRBJ2-1; TRBD2 matches at 10 bases. Germline V gene lookup returns CDR1 MNHEY and CDR2 SMNVEV (reference sequence). This CDR3 region has 16 residues. V trimming: 2 bases; J trimming: 7 bases; junction bases outside the gene matches: 8. CDR3 in amino acids: CASSLGLAGARNEQFF. The CDR3 region has the DNA TGTGCCAGCAGTTTAGGGCTAGCGGGAGCTCGGAATGAGCAGTTCTTC.

This chain connects TRBV5-1 to TRBJ2-3, with TRBD2 identical over 10 bases. V gave up 4 bases and J gave up 6 bases; unmatched junction bases: 8. There are 15 residues in the CDR3. Germline loops: CDR1 SGHRS, CDR2 YFSETQ. The CDR3 DNA sequence: TGCGCCAGCAGCAGCGGGAGGGCCTTTGGTGATACGCAGTATTTT. Amino acids: CASSSGRAFGDTQYF. The full variable domain, with the rest looked up from reference TRBV5-1 and TRBJ2-3, is KAGVTQTPRYLIKTRGQQVTLSCSPISGHRSVSWYQQTPGQGLQFLFEYFSETQRNKGNFPGRFSGRQFSNSRSEMNVSTLELGDSALYLCASSSGRAFGDTQYFGPGTRLTVL.

On this clone itself: Other DNA sequences in this specimen translate into the identical CDR3. The chain recombines TRBV28 with TRBJ2-7; D is uncertain. The germline CDR1 and CDR2 sequences are MDHEN and SYDVKM. There are 12 residues in the CDR3. The ends were cut back, 3 bases at V and 2 bases at J, with 5 bases in the middle. The CDR3 DNA follows: TGTGCCAGCAGTTTGCGACCCTACGAGCAGTACTTC. Amino acids: CASSLRPYEQYF.

This clone was observed a single time. This chain uses TRBV6-1 with TRBJ1-2; the D gene is possibly TRBD1 (5 bases). The CDR3 runs 14 residues. Deletions cut 5 bases from V and 8 bases from J, with 18 bases between. Germline CDR1 is MNHNS and CDR2 is SASEGT. In DNA form, the CDR3 reads TGTGCCAGCAGTACCTCCCCCGGGGCACGGGGCTACACCTTC. As protein: CASSTSPGARGYTF.

This clone was observed a single time. The J gene is TRBJ2-5, the V gene TRBV7-8; D call uncertain. V was pared by 4 bases and J by 1 base, with 13 bases between. Germline values: CDR1 SGHVS, CDR2 FQNEAQ. The CDR3 sequence is 15 residues long. CDR3 DNA: TGTGCCAGCAGCTACGGACCGACAAGCCAAGAGACCCAGTACTTC. Translating gives CASSYGPTSQETQYF. The full variable domain, completed using reference TRBV7-8 and TRBJ2-5, is GAGVSQSPRYKVAKRGQDVALRCDPISGHVSLFWYQQALGQGPEFLTYFQNEAQLDKSGLPSDRFFAERPEGSVSTLKIQRTQQEDSAVYLCASSYGPTSQETQYFGPGTRLLVL.

The chain links TRBV28 to TRBJ2-3; 7 positions agree with TRBD1. The CDR3 is 14 amino acids. V gave up 5 bases and J gave up 2 bases; unmatched junction bases: 4. The V gene's germline CDR1 is MDHEN and CDR2 SYDVKM. Here the CDR3 reads CASSPRGYTDTQYF. In nucleotides, the CDR3 is TGTGCCAGCAGTCCCAGGGGGTACACAGATACGCAGTATTTT.

As for this clone: The same CDR3 can be traced to other DNA sequences in this sample. This CDR3 reads CAWSVLNTGELFF. The CDR3 DNA sequence: TGTGCCTGGAGTGTACTGAACACCGGGGAGCTGTTTTTT. This chain uses TRBV30 with TRBJ2-2; D is ambiguous. The germline V and J ends were trimmed by 0 bases and 1 base, with 3 bases remaining between them. CDR1 is GTSNPN and CDR2 is SVGIG in the germline V gene (reference sequence). The CDR3 has 13 amino acids.

The chain combines TRBV20-1 with TRBJ1-1, with D unclear. Per germline, CDR1 DFQATT and CDR2 SNEGSKA (reference sequence). Deletions cut 0 bases from V and 12 bases from J, with 11 bases between. The CDR3 is 11 residues long. DNA for the CDR3: TGCAGTGCTAGAGAGGCTGGTAGGCCTTTCTTT. It is translated as CSAREAGRPFF.

The chain carries TRBV28 and TRBJ2-7; D is possibly TRBD1 (5 bases). Trimming cost V 5 bases and J 2 bases, with 16 bases left between them. CDR1 and CDR2 from the germline V gene are MDHEN and SYDVKM. CDR3 length: 15 residues. The CDR3 loop is CASSPPRTKTYEQYF. Written as DNA, the CDR3 is TGTGCCAGCAGTCCCCCTCGGACAAAGACCTACGAGCAGTACTTC.

V is TRBV28 and J is TRBJ2-2; D gene unclear. The germline gives CDR1 MDHEN, CDR2 SYDVKM. This CDR3 is 11 amino acids long. V dropped 3 bases and J dropped 6 bases, with 2 bases sitting between them. The CDR3 here is CASSLAGELFF. The CDR3 nucleotides read TGTGCCAGCAGTTTGGCCGGGGAGCTGTTTTTT.

The genes are TRBV5-1 and TRBJ2-1; 8 nucleotides agree with TRBD2. This CDR3 contains 14 residues. The germline V gene encodes CDR1 SGHRS and CDR2 YFSETQ. The V segment lost 4 bases and the J segment 3 bases; nucleotides outside the gene matches: 3. CDR3 coding DNA: TGCGCCAGCAGCCCACTAGCGGACTACAATGAGCAGTTCTTC. This codes for CASSPLADYNEQFF.

This clone appeared a few times. The chain is built from TRBV6-5 and TRBJ2-3, with 8 bases fitting TRBD2. This CDR3 comprises 14 residues. The junction had 7 bases not matched to a gene; V was cut back by 7 bases and J by 4 bases. From germline, CDR1 is MNHEY and CDR2 SVGAGI. The DNA of the CDR3 is TGTGCCAGCAAAGGAGGACTAGCAGCAGATACGCAGTATTTT. It specifies CASKGGLAADTQYF.

The rearrangement uses TRBV7-2 and TRBJ2-1; TRBD1 or TRBD2 may be the D gene (5 bases each). The V end was cut by 9 bases, the J end by 6 bases, with 21 bases between. The germline V gene encodes CDR1 SGHTA and CDR2 FQGNSA. The CDR3 covers 15 residues. The CDR3 DNA reads TGTGCCAGATCCCGCTGGCCCCGGGGACCCAATGAGCAGTTCTTC. Translated: CARSRWPRGPNEQFF.

V is TRBV10-1 and J is TRBJ2-2; 7 positions match TRBD2. The CDR3 length is 14 residues. The V gene's germline CDR1 is WNHNN and CDR2 SYGVQD (reference sequence). Trimming cost V 0 bases and J 5 bases; bases outside gene matches: 0. The CDR3 DNA is TGCGCCAGCAGTGAGTCTAGCGGGACCGGGGAGCTGTTTTTT. Its protein is CASSESSGTGELFF.

This chain connects TRBV27 to TRBJ2-4; no firm D call. The germline CDR1 and CDR2 sequences are MNHEY and SMNVEV (reference sequence). V was pared by 2 bases and J by 0 bases, with 14 bases between. The CDR3 runs to 17 residues. The DNA of the CDR3 is TGTGCCAGCAGTTTAAAAGGCCAAAGACTAGCCAAAAACATTCAGTACTTC. It encodes CASSLKGQRLAKNIQYF.

This clone was seen just once. The chain combines TRBV5-4 with TRBJ2-5, with TRBD2 identical over 9 bases. Germline CDR1 reads SGHNT; CDR2 reads YYREEE (reference sequence). V shed 0 bases, J shed 2 bases, and the junction held 2 bases outside the gene matches. This CDR3 is built from 15 residues. CDR3 region: CASSLGTSAQETQYF. CDR3 sequence (DNA): TGTGCCAGCAGCTTGGGGACTAGCGCTCAAGAGACCCAGTACTTC.

V is TRBV5-6 and J is TRBJ2-7; D remains unclear. Germline V gives CDR1 SGHDT, CDR2 YYEEEE. The germline V and J ends were trimmed by 0 bases and 0 bases, with 13 bases remaining between them. The CDR3 is made up of 16 amino acids. The CDR3 region is CASSLANIRSSYEQYF. CDR3 bases: TGTGCCAGCAGCTTGGCCAACATCCGGAGCTCCTACGAGCAGTACTTC.

In its sample, this clone was seen a few times. The chain joins TRBV19 to TRBJ1-2, with unresolved D. The V and J ends lost 8 bases and 8 bases respectively, with 12 bases between them. Per the germline V gene, CDR1 is LNHDA and CDR2 is SQIVND (reference sequence). CDR3 length equals 11 residues. CDR3 region: CASGKGGGYTF. In nucleotides, the CDR3 is TGTGCCAGTGGTAAAGGCGGGGGCTACACCTTC.

A few counts support this clone. V is TRBV11-2 and J is TRBJ2-5; 7 nucleotides agree with TRBD1. The CDR3 totals 13 residues. Trimming took 5 bases from V and 4 from J; bases not matched to a gene: 4. Germline CDR1 SGHAT, CDR2 FQNNGV. The CDR3 DNA reads TGTGCCAGCAGCAGAGACAGGGTAGAGACCCAGTACTTC. Protein: CASSRDRVETQYF.

The rearrangement uses TRBV5-1 and TRBJ2-2; 13 bases match TRBD2. V lost 3 bases, J lost 3 bases, and 5 bases stayed unmatched. The CDR3 sequence is 17 residues long. The germline CDR1 and CDR2 sequences are SGHRS and YFSETQ. The CDR3 region is CASSSGLAGLDTGELFF. CDR3 DNA: TGCGCCAGCAGCTCGGGACTAGCGGGATTGGACACCGGGGAGCTGTTTTTT.

The J gene is TRBJ2-3, the V gene TRBV27, with TRBD1 as a possible D gene (5 bases). Germline-derived CDR1 and CDR2 are MNHEY and SMNVEV (reference sequence). This CDR3 is 17 amino acids long. V gave up 2 bases and J gave up 3 bases, with 18 bases separating them. The CDR3 here is CASSLPSGARPTDTQYF. Here the CDR3 DNA reads TGTGCCAGCAGTTTACCGAGTGGGGCCAGGCCGACAGATACGCAGTATTTT.

This chain uses TRBV18 with TRBJ2-1, with 10 bases that match TRBD1. CDR1 and CDR2 from the germline V gene are KGHSH and LQKENI. The CDR3 extends over 15 amino acids. Trimming took 4 bases from V and 1 from J; bases not matched to a gene: 1. The CDR3 DNA is TGTGCCAGCTCACGGGACAGGGGATCCTACAATGAGCAGTTCTTC. This gives the protein CASSRDRGSYNEQFF.

This chain links TRBV9 with TRBJ2-5; D might be TRBD2 (5 bases). Trimming shortened V by 0 bases and J by 0 bases, and 9 bases separated the two germline ends. Germline loops: CDR1 SGDLS, CDR2 YYNGEE. The length of the CDR3 is 15 residues. CDR3 sequence: CASSVATGYQETQYF. CDR3 nucleotides: TGTGCCAGCAGCGTAGCTACGGGGTACCAAGAGACCCAGTACTTC. Supplemented by reference TRBV9 and TRBJ2-5, the full variable domain reads DSGVTQTPKHLITATGQRVTLRCSPRSGDLSVYWYQQSLDQGLQFLIQYYNGEERAKGNILERFSAQQFPDLHSELNLSSLELGDSALYFCASSVATGYQETQYFGPGTRLLVL.

The chain employs TRBV10-2 and TRBJ1-5, with D possibly TRBD1 on 5 matching bases. The length of the CDR3 is 14 residues. V lost 6 bases and J 3 bases, leaving 12 bases between the germline ends. Per germline, CDR1 WSHSY and CDR2 SAAADI. The chain's CDR3 is CASSPTASNQPQHF. CDR3 bases: TGCGCCAGCAGCCCGACAGCATCCAATCAGCCCCAGCATTTT.

The rearrangement uses TRBV19 and TRBJ1-1; D is undetermined. Germline lookup yields CDR1 LNHDA and CDR2 SQIVND (reference sequence). Deletions cut 3 bases from V and 7 bases from J, with 24 bases between. This CDR3 has 17 residues. CDR3 loop: CASSIHAPGYRSGEAFF. The CDR3 DNA reads TGTGCCAGTAGTATTCACGCCCCGGGATACCGGAGTGGTGAAGCTTTCTTT.

The CDR3 reads CASNTRSGANVLTF. Written as DNA, the CDR3 is TGTGCCAGCAACACACGCTCTGGGGCCAACGTCCTGACTTTC. V usage is TRBV2 and J usage is TRBJ2-6; D remains ambiguous. The CDR3 totals 14 residues. The V gene lost 7 bases and the J gene lost 0 bases, with 7 bases spanning the gap. Germline V gene data show CDR1 as SNHLY and CDR2 as FYNNEI.

Turning to this clone: With only one base between it and a far larger clone, this is likely a read error. The CDR3 bases are TGTGACAGCAGTGAAGGGGGATTTAGCAATCAGCCCCAGCATTTT. It translates to CDSSEGGFSNQPQHF. This sequence joins TRBV2 and TRBJ1-5, with D possibly TRBD1 on 6 matching bases. Germline CDR1 reads SNHLY; CDR2 reads FYNNEI. The CDR3 covers 15 residues.

The V and J genes are TRBV25-1 and TRBJ1-6; no clear D. The CDR3 is made up of 14 amino acids. The V end lost 6 bases, the J end lost 5 bases, and 11 bases lay between the germline ends. In germline, CDR1 is MGHDK, CDR2 SYGVNS. Here the CDR3 DNA reads TGTGCCAGCAGCCCCCCGATCGATAATTCACCCCTCCACTTT. This gives the protein CASSPPIDNSPLHF.